A selection of T cell receptor beta chains follows, all from one sample in a study of shared T cell receptors in the human thymus. Generated by immunoSEQ multiplex PCR, the TCRdb table keeps only in-frame clones and is missing some. The sample consists of 630,000 or so clones, around 87% of them appearing once. In addition, the sample was reused for a study of human thymus T cells.

The sequenced sample consisted of thymocytes. The source is a boy less than two years old with a congenital heart defect. CDR3s include the opening cysteine and the closing phenylalanine or tryptophan. A D gene is named only where the DNA matches it firmly. Clone size appears in some rows only: once, few, many, or a class for an expanded clone.

D,V,J,size,DNA,CDR3
-,TRBV30,TRBJ1-2,-,TGTGCCTGCGTCCGGGATTTTAACTATGGCTACACCTTC,CACVRDFNYGYTF
TRBD1,TRBV9,TRBJ2-7,-,TGTGCCAGCAGCGTAGCCGGGACAGGGATTTACGAGCAGTACTTC,CASSVAGTGIYEQYF
-,TRBV23-1,TRBJ1-1,few,TGCGCCAGCAGTCAATCGCCGGCCAGGGGAGGGACTGAAGCTTTCTTT,CASSQSPARGGTEAFF
TRBD2,TRBV27,TRBJ2-3,-,TGTGCCAGCAGTTTTGGAGGTCTAGCGGGAGGGCCAGGCACAGATACGCAGTATTTT,CASSFGGLAGGPGTDTQYF
TRBD2,TRBV6-1,TRBJ2-1,-,TGTGCCAGCAGACTAGCGGCCCTAGACAATGAGCAGTTCTTC,CASRLAALDNEQFF
TRBD1,TRBV7-2,TRBJ2-1,once,TGTGCCAGCAGCTCGGACAGGGCCCCTGGCTACAATGAGCAGTTCTTC,CASSSDRAPGYNEQFF
-,TRBV29-1,TRBJ1-1,-,TGCAGCGTTGGGGGGGAATACAGCTACCTAGGTGGACCTGAAGCTTTCTTT,CSVGGEYSYLGGPEAFF
TRBD2,TRBV7-2,TRBJ2-2,-,TGTGCCAGCAGCTCCAGCGGGGGGGCGAACACCGGGGAGCTGTTTTTT,CASSSSGGANTGELFF
-,TRBV4-3,TRBJ2-2,-,TGCGCCACCCTTCCCACTGTGACCCCGGGAACCGGGGAGCTGTTTTTT,CATLPTVTPGTGELFF
-,TRBV14,TRBJ1-3,-,TGTGCCAGCAGCCGATCGGGATACTCTGGAAACACCATATATTTT,CASSRSGYSGNTIYF
-,TRBV4-3,TRBJ2-5,-,TGCGCCAGCAGCCAAGATCCTTCAGGGTGGGGACAAGAGACCCAGTACTTC,CASSQDPSGWGQETQYF
TRBD2,TRBV7-6,TRBJ2-1,-,TGTGCCAGCAGCTTGAGTCTAGCGGGGGGTCGGGGTTCCTACAATGAGCAGTTCTTC,CASSLSLAGGRGSYNEQFF
TRBD1,TRBV4-2,TRBJ1-2,once,TGTGCCAGCAGCCAAGAGACAGGGGGGAACTATGGCTACACCTTC,CASSQETGGNYGYTF
-,TRBV5-1,TRBJ2-2,few,TGCGCCAGCAGCTCGGGCGGGGCCCGGGGACGGCCAGACACCGGGGAGCTGTTTTTT,CASSSGGARGRPDTGELFF
TRBD2,TRBV7-2,TRBJ2-2,once,TGTGCCAGCAGCGGACTAGCGGGATTTGCCGGGGAGCTGTTTTTT,CASSGLAGFAGELFF
-,TRBV16,TRBJ1-4,-,TGTGCCAGCAGCTTACGACAGCCTCCATATACTGCAACTAATGAAAAACTGTTTTTT,CASSLRQPPYTATNEKLFF
-,TRBV5-5,TRBJ2-4,-,TGTGCCAGCAGCCGACTCCTAGAATCGGACATTCAGTACTTC,CASSRLLESDIQYF
-,TRBV4-1,TRBJ1-6,-,TGCGCCAGCAGCCAAGAAGACAGTGGGAATTCCCCCCTCCACTTT,CASSQEDSGNSPLHF
TRBD1,TRBV9,TRBJ1-4,-,TGTGCCAGCAGCCGGGACAGGAATAATGAAAAACTGTTTTTT,CASSRDRNNEKLFF
-,TRBV11-2,TRBJ1-4,-,TGTGCCAGCAGCTTAAGAGGCCAGGGGCGGGCAACTAATGAAAAACTGTTTTTT,CASSLRGQGRATNEKLFF
TRBD1,TRBV5-1,TRBJ1-1,few,TGCGCCAGCAGCTCCGGGACAGGGAATTTTGGCACTGAAGCTTTCTTT,CASSSGTGNFGTEAFF
-,TRBV14,TRBJ2-7,few,TGTGCCAGCAGCCAAGATCTGGACAGCTCCTACGAGCAGTACTTC,CASSQDLDSSYEQYF
-,TRBV19,TRBJ2-2,few,TGTGCCAGCATGGGGGGTTTAAGATACACCGGGGAGCTGTTTTTT,CASMGGLRYTGELFF
-,TRBV9,TRBJ2-3,-,TGTGCCAGCAGCGTTAAAGCGGAAGGCACAGATACGCAGTATTTT,CASSVKAEGTDTQYF
TRBD1,TRBV28,TRBJ2-2,-,TGTGCCAGCAGCTTGGGACAGCCCGGACCCGGGGAGCTGTTTTTT,CASSLGQPGPGELFF
TRBD2,TRBV7-7,TRBJ2-2,once,TGTGCTAGCAGCTTAGTTGGGCGCCGCGGGGGGCCCGGGGAGCTGTTTTTT,CASSLVGRRGGPGELFF
-,TRBV7-2,TRBJ2-7,-,TGTGCCAGCAGCCACAGAGACGAGCAGTACTTC,CASSHRDEQYF
TRBD2,TRBV4-3,TRBJ2-7,-,TGCGCCAGCAGCCAAGATCTTGGGACTAGCGGGAACTACGAGCAGTACTTC,CASSQDLGTSGNYEQYF
-,TRBV4-1,TRBJ2-1,-,TGCGCCAGCAGCCAAGATATGCGGTCTGAGCAGTTCTTC,CASSQDMRSEQFF
-,TRBV27,TRBJ1-5,-,TGTGCCAGTTCAACCGGGGGCAATCAGCCCCAGCATTTT,CASSTGGNQPQHF
TRBD2,TRBV9,TRBJ2-1,once,TGTGCCAGCAGCGTCGCTAGCGGTCCACCCCAGTTCTTC,CASSVASGPPQFF
-,TRBV9,TRBJ2-7,-,TGTGCCAGCAGCGCCCCGAGGGGAGGCGAGCAGTACTTC,CASSAPRGGEQYF
TRBD1,TRBV5-6,TRBJ1-2,-,TGTGCCAGCAGCCCCGTCCCGGGACAGGGAAACTATGGCTACACCTTC,CASSPVPGQGNYGYTF
TRBD2,TRBV19,TRBJ2-3,-,TGTGCCAGTAGCGCGGGACTAGCGGGGAGCTATAGCACAGATACGCAGTATTTT,CASSAGLAGSYSTDTQYF
-,TRBV6-6,TRBJ1-5,once,TGTGCCAGCAGTTACGCGGGCCAGGGCAATCAGCCCCAGCATTTT,CASSYAGQGNQPQHF
TRBD1,TRBV19,TRBJ1-6,-,TGTGCCAGTAGCACCACCATGACAGGGGGTTCCTATAATTCACCCCTCCACTTT,CASSTTMTGGSYNSPLHF
TRBD1,TRBV10-2,TRBJ1-4,-,TGCGCCAGCAGTGCGACAGGGCCAAATGAAAAACTGTTTTTT,CASSATGPNEKLFF
TRBD2,TRBV14,TRBJ2-7,-,TGTGCCAGCAGCCCTACCCTCTTAGCGGGGGGGCCGGGAGAGCAGTACTTC,CASSPTLLAGGPGEQYF
TRBD1,TRBV4-1,TRBJ1-4,-,TGCGCCAGCAGCCAAGATACGACAGGGAACACCCTAGGTAGGAAACTGTTTTTT,CASSQDTTGNTLGRKLFF
-,TRBV14,TRBJ1-1,-,TGTGCCAGCAGCCAAGATGGGAGGACTTCCGGCGCAGCTTTCTTT,CASSQDGRTSGAAFF
TRBD1,TRBV25-1,TRBJ2-1,-,TGTGCCAGCAGTGAAGGACAGGGGAACCAGTTCTTC,CASSEGQGNQFF
TRBD1,TRBV6-5,TRBJ2-3,-,TGTGCCAGCAGCTATACAGGGGCAGATACGCAGTATTTT,CASSYTGADTQYF
TRBD2,TRBV25-1,TRBJ2-2,-,TGTGCCAGCAGTAGCGGGGGGGCCCTGGGGGAGCTGTTTTTT,CASSSGGALGELFF
-,TRBV4-1,TRBJ1-4,-,TGCGCCAGCAGCCAAGTGTTAGGGGCGTACGAAAAACTGTTTTTT,CASSQVLGAYEKLFF
-,TRBV6-1,TRBJ2-5,-,TGTGCCAGCAGTGAAACAACAGGGTTGGAGACCCAGTACTTC,CASSETTGLETQYF
TRBD2,TRBV6-4,TRBJ2-5,-,TGTGCCAGCAGTGACTCCCCTAGCGGGGGGGTGGAGACCCAGTACTTC,CASSDSPSGGVETQYF
TRBD2,TRBV11-2,TRBJ2-2,-,TGTGCCAGCAGCTGTGGGACTAGAGAGGCCGGGGAGCTGTTTTTT,CASSCGTREAGELFF
-,TRBV28,TRBJ2-1,-,TGTGCCAGCAGTTTCGATCCGGGTACCTACAATGAGCAGTTCTTC,CASSFDPGTYNEQFF
-,TRBV6-1,TRBJ2-7,-,TGTGCCAGCACGGTGGGGCTAATCTCCTACGAGCAGTACTTC,CASTVGLISYEQYF
-,TRBV7-9,TRBJ2-5,few,TGTGCCAGCAGCTTAGCGCTAGCTCAAGAGACCCAGTACTTC,CASSLALAQETQYF
-,TRBV5-4,TRBJ2-2,-,TGTGCCAGCAGCCTTTGGGGGGCCGGGGAGCTGTTTTTT,CASSLWGAGELFF
-,TRBV14,TRBJ2-2,-,TGTGCCAGCAGCGGTAGCGGAGACACCGGGGAGCTGTTTTTT,CASSGSGDTGELFF
-,TRBV5-8,TRBJ2-7,-,TGTGCCAGCAGCTTGGCCTCGGACAGTCCCTACGAGCAGTACTTC,CASSLASDSPYEQYF